Sequencing of this TCR beta chain was carried out in a study of T cell responses to AZD1222 COVID-19 vaccine. As for the study in general: It was second doses at about 4 or about 12 weeks that were pooled. Study-wide findings and caveats: Spike-specific TCR repertoires showed rising breadth and depth after two AZD1222 doses. Regions 160-218 and 743-854 dominated among vaccine-associated CD4 TCRs spanning spike. The donors showed a predominance of white British ancestry and of females, with possible underestimation of clonal diversity.

The V gene lost 0 bases and the J gene lost 11 bases, with 14 bases spanning the gap. This CDR3 is built from 13 residues. Germline CDR1 GTSNPN, CDR2 SVGIG (reference sequence). TCRdb's table, derived via immunoSEQ multiplex PCR, lists solely in-frame clones and lacks some. The sample consists of more than 150,000 clones, over 80% of them appearing once. Remarks on this clone: As yet, its antigen is unknown.

This TCR derives from an adult in good health. Sequenced here: peripheral blood, sampled on day 0 of AZD1222 vaccination. The chain has TRBV30 and TRBJ1-5; D gene ambiguous. The CDR3 here is CAWSVLGVRAQHF. DNA for the CDR3: TGTGCCTGGAGTGTACTTGGGGTCCGGGCCCAGCATTTT.